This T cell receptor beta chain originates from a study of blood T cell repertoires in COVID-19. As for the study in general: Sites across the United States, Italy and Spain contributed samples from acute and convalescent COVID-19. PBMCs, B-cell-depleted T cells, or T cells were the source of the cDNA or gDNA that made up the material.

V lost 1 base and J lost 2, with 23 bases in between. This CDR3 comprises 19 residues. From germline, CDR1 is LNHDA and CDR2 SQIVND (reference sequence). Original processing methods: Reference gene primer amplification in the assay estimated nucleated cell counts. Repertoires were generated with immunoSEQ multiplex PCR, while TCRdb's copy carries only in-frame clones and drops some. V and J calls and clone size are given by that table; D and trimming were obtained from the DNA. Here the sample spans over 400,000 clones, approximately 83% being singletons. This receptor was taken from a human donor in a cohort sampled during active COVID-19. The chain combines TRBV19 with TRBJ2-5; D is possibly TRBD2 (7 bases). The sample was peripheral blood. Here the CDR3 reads CASSIGGSWGGRRQETQYF. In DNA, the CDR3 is TGTGCCAGTAGTATAGGCGGGAGCTGGGGGGGCCGGAGACAAGAGACCCAGTACTTC.